One sample yielded the 9 T cell receptor beta chains listed below, sequenced in a study of shared clonotypes between healthy human individuals. TCRdb keeps only in-frame clones here, not all; method: immunoSEQ multiplex PCR. The data contain roughly 450,000 clones, 79% of them singletons. Sequenced material: PBMCs. Source of these receptors: a woman aged 40 to 50 in good health. Some clones in this sample may be carry-over from other donors' samples.

The chain has TRBV30 and TRBJ2-1; D gene ambiguous. CDR1 is GTSNPN, CDR2 SVGIG, per germline (reference sequence). V lost 2 bases and J lost 8, with 7 bases in between. CDR3 length equals 11 residues. CDR3 residues: CAWSSLDEQFF. The DNA for the CDR3 is TGTGCCTGGAGTTCTCTGGATGAGCAGTTCTTC.

This sequence joins TRBV29-1 and TRBJ2-3; tentatively, D is TRBD1 or TRBD2 (6 bases each). CDR1 is SQVTM and CDR2 is ANQGSEA in the germline V gene. V lost 7 bases and J 8 bases, leaving 13 bases between the germline ends. The CDR3 is 11 amino acids. The CDR3 sequence is CSGSGGLTQYF. The CDR3 DNA follows: TGCAGCGGCAGTGGGGGGCTTACGCAGTATTTT.

The chain links TRBV6-1 to TRBJ2-2, with a weak D call TRBD1 (6 bases). CDR3 length: 15 residues. V was cut by 5 bases and J by 1 base, with 11 bases left in between. The V gene's germline CDR1 is MNHNS and CDR2 SASEGT. The CDR3 region has the DNA TGTGCCAGCAGTCCACAGGGTTGGAACACCGGGGAGCTGTTTTTT. This translates into CASSPQGWNTGELFF.

The V call is TRBV5-4, the J call TRBJ2-7, with TRBD2 matching over 12 bases. Per the germline V gene, CDR1 is SGHNT and CDR2 is YYREEE (reference sequence). CDR3 length: 15 residues. The junction had 4 bases not matched to a gene; V was cut back by 4 bases and J by 2 bases. The CDR3 is CASSPGLAGPYEQYF. CDR3 sequence (DNA): TGTGCCAGCAGCCCGGGACTAGCGGGTCCCTACGAGCAGTACTTC.

The V gene is TRBV19, the J gene TRBJ1-3, with a weak D call TRBD1 (5 bases). The CDR3 consists of 14 residues. V shed 2 bases and J shed 2 bases, with 7 bases lying between them. The germline V gene has CDR1 LNHDA and CDR2 SQIVND (reference sequence). The CDR3 region is CASSIQGPGNTIYF. The CDR3 nucleotides are TGTGCCAGTAGTATACAGGGTCCTGGAAACACCATATATTTT.

J is TRBJ1-4 and V is TRBV29-1; D may be TRBD1 (5 bases). Germline lookup yields CDR1 SQVTM and CDR2 ANQGSEA. V lost 4 bases and J lost 5, with 8 bases in between. This CDR3 region has 12 residues. CDR3 in amino acids: CSVAGDNEKLFF. The CDR3 DNA follows: TGCAGCGTTGCCGGGGACAATGAAAAACTGTTTTTT.

This chain uses TRBV27 with TRBJ1-1; D ambiguous. The length of the CDR3 is 13 residues. Per the germline V gene, CDR1 is MNHEY and CDR2 is SMNVEV (reference sequence). V lost 5 bases to trimming and J lost 6 bases, with 13 bases between them. The CDR3 bases are TGTGCCAGCAGTGGATCGGAGGTAGCTGAAGCTTTCTTT. Residues: CASSGSEVAEAFF.

The V and J genes are TRBV30 and TRBJ2-2; a weak D match, TRBD1 (5 bases). Germline V gives CDR1 GTSNPN, CDR2 SVGIG (reference sequence). The V end was cut by 5 bases, the J end by 1 base, with 8 bases between. The CDR3 has 13 amino acids. CDR3 sequence: CAWGQKNTGELFF. DNA of the CDR3: TGTGCCTGGGGACAAAAGAACACCGGGGAGCTGTTTTTT.

V usage is TRBV27 and J usage is TRBJ2-2, with 11 bases aligning to TRBD2. This CDR3 contains 17 residues. With 6 bases clipped from V and 5 bases from J, the junction kept 11 bases outside the gene matches. CDR1 is MNHEY and CDR2 is SMNVEV in the germline V gene (reference sequence). Written as DNA, the CDR3 is TGTGCCAGCAGCCTAGCCCTAGCGGGAGGTAGGACCGGGGAGCTGTTTTTT. It yields the protein CASSLALAGGRTGELFF.